The clone carrying this T cell receptor (beta chain) was seen many times. The limits of the CDR3 on the DNA are not certain, so only TCRdb's listed CDR3 is given. The unsorted libraries originated from 2 million PBMCs kept at -80 C. TCRdb passed the 5' RACE reads through MiXCR, listing each CDR3 protein once. Of about 59,000 distinct CDR3 sequences in the sample, approximately 3.7% were seen once. This sample was included in a study of neurological immune-mediated disorders. The CDR3 contains 15 residues when both ends are counted. Germline V gene sequence: CDR1 SGHAT, CDR2 FQNNGV. Sequenced input: PBMCs. The receptor's source is a woman aged 45-60 years with multiple sclerosis. V usage is TRBV11-2 and J usage is TRBJ1-6; the table gives TRBD1 as D, unverified against the DNA. The CDR3 protein is CASSLVGRGNSPLNF.